A single sample is the source of the 20 T cell receptor beta chains below, sequenced in a study of CD8 T cells in ankylosing spondylitis. TCRdb recomputed calls from the 5' RACE reads with MiXCR, one row per CDR3 protein. Of 450,000 or so distinct CDR3 sequences detected, roughly 26% appear once; the ten largest clones hold 0.89%. These receptors have no known antigen. General observations from the study: Apparently characteristic of ankylosing spondylitis blood was a TCR beta motif (fewer than 10 highly homologous variants).

The sample comprised blood, either unsorted or a sorted T cell fraction (not recorded which). The source of these receptors is a male donor with ankylosing spondylitis.

V and J are TRBV5-1 and TRBJ2-5, with D perhaps TRBD1 or TRBD2 (6 bases each). CDR1 SGHRS and CDR2 YFSETQ come from the germline V gene. The CDR3 contains 14 residues. V was cut by 0 bases and J by 5 bases, with 11 bases left in between. Written as DNA, the CDR3 is TGCGCCAGCAGCTTGGAGGGGGGTTTGGAGACCCAGTACTTC. It is translated as CASSLEGGLETQYF.

In this sample, this clonotype turned up a few times. This chain connects TRBV5-1 to TRBJ2-1; TRBD2 agrees at 9 bases. CDR1 is SGHRS and CDR2 is YFSETQ in the germline V gene. V dropped 4 bases and J dropped 5; count of bases not matched to a gene: 7. CDR3 size: 15 residues. This chain's CDR3 is CASSPGTSYDNEQFF. The CDR3 DNA sequence: TGCGCCAGCAGCCCCGGGACTAGCTACGACAATGAGCAGTTCTTC. Variable domain in full (rest from reference TRBV5-1 and TRBJ2-1): KAGVTQTPRYLIKTRGQQVTLSCSPISGHRSVSWYQQTPGQGLQFLFEYFSETQRNKGNFPGRFSGRQFSNSRSEMNVSTLELGDSALYLCASSPGTSYDNEQFFGPGTRLTVL.

This clonotype came up a few times. The chain combines TRBV18 with TRBJ2-1; 7 nucleotides align to TRBD1. This CDR3 spans 14 amino acids. V lost 9 bases to trimming and J lost 2 bases; unmatched junction nucleotides: 7. In germline, CDR1 is KGHSH, CDR2 LQKENI. The CDR3 is CASCGQATYNEQFF. CDR3 nucleotides: TGTGCCAGTTGCGGACAGGCAACCTACAATGAGCAGTTCTTC.

This clonotype turned up a few times. This chain uses TRBV29-1 with TRBJ2-7, with 7 positions matching TRBD1. The V gene's germline CDR1 is SQVTM and CDR2 ANQGSEA. V lost 7 bases and J lost 3; bases outside the gene matches: 9. The CDR3 length is 13 residues. The DNA for the CDR3 is TGCAGCGCTCTCCCGACAGGGAGCTACGAGCAGTACTTC. Translation: CSALPTGSYEQYF.

The table lists this clonotype with many counts. The genes are TRBV5-1 and TRBJ2-7; 12 positions agree with TRBD2. CDR3 length: 15 residues. CDR1 SGHRS and CDR2 YFSETQ come from the germline V gene. Losses at the gene ends were 1 base for V and 4 bases for J; bases not matched to a gene: 3. The CDR3 DNA reads as TGCGCCAGCAGCTTGACTAGCGGGAGGCGGTACGAGCAGTACTTC. Translated: CASSLTSGRRYEQYF.

The V gene is TRBV5-6, the J gene TRBJ1-3; D is ambiguous. The V gene's germline CDR1 is SGHDT and CDR2 YYEEEE. This CDR3 contains 14 residues. Trimming removed 2 bases from V and 0 bases from J, with 6 bases in between. For the CDR3, the DNA is TGTGCCAGCAGCTTTATCTACTCTGGAAACACCATATATTTT. Translated: CASSFIYSGNTIYF.

V is TRBV3-1 and J is TRBJ2-2, with 7 nucleotides matching TRBD2. This CDR3 is 16 amino acids long. V was clipped by 5 bases and J by 7 bases; unmatched bases: 13. CDR1 and CDR2 from the germline V gene are LGHDT and YNNKEL (reference sequence). The CDR3 DNA reads TGTGCCAGCAGCTATTTCGCGGCGGGAGAGAACGGGGAGCTGTTTTTT. Its protein product is CASSYFAAGENGELFF.

This chain links TRBV3-1 with TRBJ2-3; tentative D call: TRBD2 (5 bases). The CDR3 contains 14 residues. Germline loops: CDR1 LGHDT, CDR2 YNNKEL (reference sequence). V was pared by 4 bases and J by 7 bases, with 15 bases between. The CDR3 bases are TGTGCCAGCAGCCGAGAAGGGCGAGGGAATACGCAGTATTTT. It is translated as CASSREGRGNTQYF.

This chain connects TRBV6-1 to TRBJ2-1, with D possibly being TRBD2 (5 bases). V lost 10 bases and J 3 bases, leaving 16 bases between the germline ends. Looked up from germline, CDR1 is MNHNS and CDR2 is SASEGT. The CDR3 runs 14 residues. CDR3 bases: TGTGCCACCCAAGCGGAGGCGAGCTACAATGAGCAGTTCTTC. It specifies CATQAEASYNEQFF.

The CDR3 here is CASSQSGLNTEAFF. CDR3 DNA sequence: TGCGCCAGCAGCCAGTCGGGTTTGAACACTGAAGCTTTCTTT. This chain uses TRBV5-1 with TRBJ1-1; D not certain. CDR3 length: 14 amino acids. The V end was cut by 4 bases, the J end by 0 bases, with 10 bases between. Germline assignment: CDR1 SGHRS and CDR2 YFSETQ.

The chain has TRBV15 and TRBJ2-3; the D is unclear. V was shortened by 1 base and J by 0 bases, with 5 bases between the two germline ends. The CDR3 spans 14 residues. Looked up from germline, CDR1 is LNHNV and CDR2 is YYDKDF (reference sequence). The CDR3 reads CATSRGVSTDTQYF. For the CDR3, the DNA is TGTGCCACCAGCAGAGGGGTTAGCACAGATACGCAGTATTTT. Full variable domain (outside the CDR3, taken from reference TRBV15 and TRBJ2-3): DAMVIQNPRYQVTQFGKPVTLSCSQTLNHNVMYWYQQKSSQAPKLLFHYYDKDFNNEADTPDNFQSRRPNTSFCFLDIRSPGLGDTAMYLCATSRGVSTDTQYFGPGTRLTVL.

CDR3 in amino acids: CASRTQSQETQYF. DNA for the CDR3: TGTGCCAGTAGAACGCAGTCCCAAGAGACCCAGTACTTC. The chain employs TRBV19 and TRBJ2-5; D is unclear. V lost 6 bases, J lost 1 base, and 9 bases lay in between. CDR1 is LNHDA, CDR2 SQIVND, per germline (reference sequence). The CDR3 covers 13 residues. Combining the CDR3 with reference TRBV19 and TRBJ2-5 gives the whole variable domain DGGITQSPKYLFRKEGQNVTLSCEQNLNHDAMYWYRQDPGQGLRLIYYSQIVNDFQKGDIAEGYSVSREKKESFPLTVTSAQKNPTAFYLCASRTQSQETQYFGPGTRLLVL.

V usage is TRBV29-1 and J usage is TRBJ1-3, with D uncertain. CDR1 and CDR2 (germline): SQVTM, ANQGSEA. Trimming cost V 3 bases and J 0 bases, with 9 bases left between them. This CDR3 is built from 14 residues. For the CDR3, the DNA is TGCAGCGTTGAGGAGCAGATCTCTGGAAACACCATATATTTT. Residues: CSVEEQISGNTIYF.

This chain connects TRBV3-1 to TRBJ1-4, with D maybe TRBD1 (6 bases). Germline V gives CDR1 LGHDT, CDR2 YNNKEL (reference sequence). V gave up 3 bases and J gave up 8 bases, with 16 bases separating them. The CDR3 runs to 15 residues. The CDR3 protein is CASSHWGTPLEKLFF. The CDR3 region has the DNA TGTGCCAGCAGCCATTGGGGGACACCCCTCGAAAAACTGTTTTTT.

The chain is built from TRBV25-1 and TRBJ2-1, with TRBD2 matching over 9 bases. CDR3 size: 17 residues. Germline V CDR1 and CDR2: MGHDK, SYGVNS. V shed 0 bases and J 7 bases; nucleotides not matched to a gene: 10. The DNA of the CDR3 is TGTGCCAGCAGTGAATACCTAGCGGGAAATCGGGGAAATGAGCAGTTCTTC. It yields the protein CASSEYLAGNRGNEQFF.

This clonotype turned up a few times. The genes are TRBV2 and TRBJ2-7; 10 positions agree with TRBD2. The CDR3 is 15 amino acids. The J segment lost 3 bases and the V segment lost 4 bases, leaving 6 bases of the junction unmatched. From germline, CDR1 is SNHLY and CDR2 FYNNEI. The CDR3 region is CASSGSLAGIYEQYV. CDR3 nucleotide sequence: TGTGCCAGCAGTGGATCACTAGCGGGAATCTACGAGCAGTACGTC.

The chain couples TRBV5-1 to TRBJ2-5; 15 bases map to TRBD2. The CDR3 contains 17 residues. With 4 bases clipped from V and 5 bases from J, the junction kept 9 bases outside the gene matches. The germline V gene has CDR1 SGHRS and CDR2 YFSETQ. CDR3: CASSAPGLAGGGETQYF. Written as DNA, the CDR3 is TGCGCCAGCAGCGCCCCGGGACTAGCGGGAGGTGGTGAGACCCAGTACTTC. The complete variable domain, with remaining parts taken from reference TRBV5-1 and TRBJ2-5, reads KAGVTQTPRYLIKTRGQQVTLSCSPISGHRSVSWYQQTPGQGLQFLFEYFSETQRNKGNFPGRFSGRQFSNSRSEMNVSTLELGDSALYLCASSAPGLAGGGETQYFGPGTRLLVL.

This clonotype has a handful of counts. This sequence joins TRBV12-3 or TRBV12-4 and TRBJ2-1; tentative D call: TRBD2 (5 bases). This CDR3 spans 17 amino acids. With 2 bases removed from V and 12 bases from J, the gap between germline ends came to 26 bases. The CDR3 bases are TGTGCCAGCAGTTTACCCGGGATAATCTACATTCCGGAGGTGCAGTTCTTC. It codes for CASSLPGIIYIPEVQFF.

CDR3 DNA sequence: TGCAGTGCGGCCGTCCCGGGACAGGGGGTCTATGGCTACACCTTC. Translation gives CSAAVPGQGVYGYTF. The chain recombines TRBV20-1 with TRBJ1-2, with 11 bases lining up with TRBD1. The CDR3 sequence is 15 residues long. Germline loops: CDR1 DFQATT, CDR2 SNEGSKA (reference sequence). With 6 bases clipped from V and 4 bases from J, the junction kept 10 bases outside the gene matches.

The genes are TRBV7-9 and TRBJ2-3; the match to TRBD2 covers 9 bases. V shed 4 bases and J 7 bases; nucleotides not matched to a gene: 15. The CDR3 is 17 amino acids. Germline V CDR1 and CDR2: SEHNR, FQNEAQ (reference sequence). The CDR3 here is CASSSLPGLASTNTQYF. The CDR3 DNA reads TGTGCCAGCAGCTCCTTACCGGGACTAGCCTCGACCAATACGCAGTATTTT.